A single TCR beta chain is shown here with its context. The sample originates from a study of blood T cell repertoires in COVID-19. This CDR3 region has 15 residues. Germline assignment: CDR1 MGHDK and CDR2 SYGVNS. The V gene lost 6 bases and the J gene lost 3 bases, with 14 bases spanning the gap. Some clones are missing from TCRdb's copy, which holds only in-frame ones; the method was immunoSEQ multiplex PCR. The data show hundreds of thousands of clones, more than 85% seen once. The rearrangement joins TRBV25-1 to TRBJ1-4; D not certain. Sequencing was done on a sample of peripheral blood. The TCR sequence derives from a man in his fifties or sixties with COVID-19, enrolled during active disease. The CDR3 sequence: CASSSIQTANEKLFF. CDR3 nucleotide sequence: TGTGCCAGCAGCTCAATACAGACCGCTAATGAAAAACTGTTTTTT.